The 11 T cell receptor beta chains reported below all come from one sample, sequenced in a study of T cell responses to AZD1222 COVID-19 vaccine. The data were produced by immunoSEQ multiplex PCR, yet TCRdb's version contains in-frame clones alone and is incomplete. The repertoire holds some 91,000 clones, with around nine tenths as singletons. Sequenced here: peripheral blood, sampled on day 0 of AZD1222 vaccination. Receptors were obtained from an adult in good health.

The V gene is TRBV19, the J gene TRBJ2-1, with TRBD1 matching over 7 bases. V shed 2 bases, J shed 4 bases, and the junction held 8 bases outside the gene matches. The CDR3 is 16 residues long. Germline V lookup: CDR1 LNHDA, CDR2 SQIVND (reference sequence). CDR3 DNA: TGTGCCAGTAGTATAAGGGGGACAGCTCCTTACAATGAGCAGTTCTTC. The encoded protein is CASSIRGTAPYNEQFF.

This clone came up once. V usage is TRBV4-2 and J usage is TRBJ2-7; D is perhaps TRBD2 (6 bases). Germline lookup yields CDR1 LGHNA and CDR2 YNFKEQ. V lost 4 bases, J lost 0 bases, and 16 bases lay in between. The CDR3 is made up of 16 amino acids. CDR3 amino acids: CASSRIGGLSSYEQYF. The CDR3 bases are TGTGCCAGCAGCCGTATCGGGGGACTTAGCTCCTACGAGCAGTACTTC.

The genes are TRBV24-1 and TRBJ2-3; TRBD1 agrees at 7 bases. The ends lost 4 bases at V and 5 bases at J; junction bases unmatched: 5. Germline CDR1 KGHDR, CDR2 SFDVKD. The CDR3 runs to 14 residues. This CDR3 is CATSENRGGDTQYF. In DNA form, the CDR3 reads TGTGCCACCAGTGAAAACAGGGGTGGAGATACGCAGTATTTT.

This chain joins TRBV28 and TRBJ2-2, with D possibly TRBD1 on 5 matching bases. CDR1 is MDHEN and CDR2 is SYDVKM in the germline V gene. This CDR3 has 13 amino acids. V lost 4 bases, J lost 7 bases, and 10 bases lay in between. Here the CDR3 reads CASSSRVGGELFF. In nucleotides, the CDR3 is TGTGCCAGCAGTTCCAGGGTAGGCGGGGAGCTGTTTTTT.

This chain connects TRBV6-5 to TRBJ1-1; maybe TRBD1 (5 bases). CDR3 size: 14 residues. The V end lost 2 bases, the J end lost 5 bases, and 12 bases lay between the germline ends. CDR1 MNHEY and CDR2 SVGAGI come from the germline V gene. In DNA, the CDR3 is TGTGCCAGCAGTTACGGGGGGTTTGTGACTGAAGCTTTCTTT. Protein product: CASSYGGFVTEAFF.

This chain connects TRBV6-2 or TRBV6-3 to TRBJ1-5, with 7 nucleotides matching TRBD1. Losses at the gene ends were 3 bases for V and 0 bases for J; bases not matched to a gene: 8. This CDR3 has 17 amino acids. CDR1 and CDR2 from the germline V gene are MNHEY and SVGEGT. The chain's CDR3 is CASSYFRDRYSNQPQHF. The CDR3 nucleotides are TGTGCCAGCAGTTATTTCCGGGACAGATATAGCAATCAGCCCCAGCATTTT.

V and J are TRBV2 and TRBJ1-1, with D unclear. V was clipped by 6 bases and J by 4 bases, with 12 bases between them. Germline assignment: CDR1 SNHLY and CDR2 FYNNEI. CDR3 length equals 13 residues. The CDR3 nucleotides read TGTGCCAGCAGAATAGGACTTTCCACTGAAGCTTTCTTT. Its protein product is CASRIGLSTEAFF.

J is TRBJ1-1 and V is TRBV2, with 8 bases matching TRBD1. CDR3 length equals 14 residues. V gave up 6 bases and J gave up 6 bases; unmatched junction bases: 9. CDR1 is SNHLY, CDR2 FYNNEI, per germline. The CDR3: CASSADRGPPEAFF. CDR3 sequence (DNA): TGTGCCAGCAGCGCCGACAGGGGCCCCCCTGAAGCTTTCTTT.

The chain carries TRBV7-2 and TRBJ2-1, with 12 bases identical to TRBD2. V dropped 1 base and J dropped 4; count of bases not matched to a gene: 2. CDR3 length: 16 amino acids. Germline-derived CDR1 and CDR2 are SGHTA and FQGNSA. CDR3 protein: CASSLVLAGGYNEQFF. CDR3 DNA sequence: TGTGCCAGCAGCTTAGTTCTAGCGGGAGGGTACAATGAGCAGTTCTTC.

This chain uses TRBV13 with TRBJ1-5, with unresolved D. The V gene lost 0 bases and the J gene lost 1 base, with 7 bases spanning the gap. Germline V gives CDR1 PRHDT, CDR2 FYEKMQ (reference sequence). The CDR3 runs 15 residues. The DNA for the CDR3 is TGTGCCAGCAGCTTAGGAGTCGGGAGCAATCAGCCCCAGCATTTT. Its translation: CASSLGVGSNQPQHF.

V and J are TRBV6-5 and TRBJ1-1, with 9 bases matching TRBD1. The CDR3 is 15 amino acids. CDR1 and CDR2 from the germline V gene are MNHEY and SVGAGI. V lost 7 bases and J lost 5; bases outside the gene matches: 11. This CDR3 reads CASTKGTGMRTEAFF. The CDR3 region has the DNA TGTGCCAGCACCAAAGGGACAGGGATGCGGACTGAAGCTTTCTTT.